Below are 24 T cell receptor beta chains sequenced from a single sample in a study of T-cell reconstitution after alpha-beta-depleted transplantation in children (dated by TCRdb to 2016 to 2017). Library generation was performed with PCR. The sequencing machine was an Illumina HiSeq 2500. To normalize quantification of the TCRbeta repertoire, the TCR libraries were built with molecular barcoding that relied on unique molecular identifiers. Clones were called with MiXCR by TCRdb after fastp trimmed the public reads at Q25, and only in-frame beta chains were retained. CDR3 protein sequences are deduplicated, and each keeps its most common genes and DNA. The sample table shows fewer than 550,000 distinct CDR3 sequences, and approximately 10% are seen once. Together, the top ten hold 2% of the sample. Per the publication, the treatment or condition label means: allogeneic hematopoietic cell transplantation with graft depleted of TCRalphabeta T cells and CD19 B cells.

The sample consisted of PBMCs, taken before TCRalphabeta/CD19-depleted stem cell transplant. The receptors stem from a child aged 2-15 years with inherited bone marrow failure, due to receive a stem cell transplant.

The sample holds many counts of this clonotype. The chain is built from TRBV4-2 and TRBJ2-1; D ambiguous. The CDR3 has 20 residues. Trimming removed 0 bases at V and 3 bases at J, with 24 bases between. Germline V lookup: CDR1 LGHNA, CDR2 YNFKEQ. This chain's CDR3 is CASSQDNRVAVMSIYNEQFF. The CDR3 coding sequence is TGTGCCAGCAGCCAAGATAATCGGGTGGCGGTGATGTCAATCTACAATGAGCAGTTCTTC.

This clonotype was seen just once. This may be a read error: a much more frequent sequence differs by one nucleotide. V gene TRBV29-1 combines with J gene TRBJ2-2; D possibly corresponds to TRBD1 (6 bases). CDR1 SQVTM and CDR2 ANQGSEA come from the germline V gene. CDR3 length: 14 residues. V lost 5 bases, J lost 6 bases, and 16 bases lay in between. CDR3 residues: CSVQVRGFAGELFF. The CDR3 bases are TGCAGCGTTCAAGTCAGGGGTTTCGCCGGGGAGCTGTTTTTT.

This clonotype was recorded at least ten times. This rearrangement joins TRBV7-9 to TRBJ1-3, with D uncertain. V gave up 2 bases and J gave up 3 bases, with 2 bases separating them. The CDR3 runs to 12 residues. CDR1 and CDR2 (germline): SEHNR, FQNEAQ (reference sequence). The CDR3 region is CASSLFGNTIYF. The CDR3 DNA reads as TGTGCCAGCAGCTTATTTGGAAACACCATATATTTT.

This clonotype was observed a handful of times. The chain employs TRBV12-3 or TRBV12-4 and TRBJ1-2; a weak D match, TRBD1 (6 bases). The CDR3 is 16 amino acids. Trimming took off 3 bases at V and 3 bases at J, with 17 bases between the two ends. This CDR3 reads CASSFGAGGDDYGYTF. CDR3 in DNA: TGTGCCAGCAGTTTCGGAGCCGGGGGCGACGACTATGGCTACACCTTC.

This clonotype was recorded a few times. The chain has TRBV6-2 or TRBV6-3 and TRBJ2-1; 10 bases are a match to TRBD2. The germline V gene encodes CDR1 MNHEY and CDR2 SVGEGT. The CDR3 has 16 amino acids. J was trimmed by 1 base and V by 7 bases; bases with no gene match: 7. The CDR3 DNA reads as TGTGCCAGCACCCTGAAGACTAGCGGGTCCTACAATGAGCAGTTCTTC. Residues: CASTLKTSGSYNEQFF.

This clonotype occurred many times. V and J are TRBV12-3 or TRBV12-4 and TRBJ1-1; D uncertain. CDR3 length equals 14 residues. V lost 1 base, J lost 0 bases, and 6 bases lay in between. The CDR3 nucleotides read TGTGCCAGCAGTTTAGGATGGCTGAACACTGAAGCTTTCTTT. Translating gives CASSLGWLNTEAFF.

This clonotype showed up many times. The chain uses TRBV9 and TRBJ2-7; D unclear. Deletions cut 3 bases from V and 2 bases from J, with 9 bases between. Per germline, CDR1 SGDLS and CDR2 YYNGEE. The CDR3 extends over 13 amino acids. Written as DNA, the CDR3 is TGTGCCAGCAGCGCCAGCCCCCCCTACGAGCAGTACTTC. It yields the protein CASSASPPYEQYF.

This clonotype was counted only a few times. The genes are TRBV12-3 or TRBV12-4 and TRBJ2-1, with D unresolved. The CDR3 consists of 15 residues. Trimming removed 6 bases from V and 2 bases from J, with 14 bases in between. The CDR3 protein is CASRTARNPYNEQFF. As DNA, the CDR3 is TGTGCCAGCAGAACTGCTAGGAATCCCTACAATGAGCAGTTCTTC.

This chain joins TRBV4-2 and TRBJ2-1; 8 nucleotides match TRBD2. The germline CDR1 and CDR2 sequences are LGHNA and YNFKEQ. Unmatched junction bases numbered 8, after V lost 4 bases and J lost 6 bases. This CDR3 has 15 residues. In DNA, the CDR3 is TGTGCCAGCAGCCTCGGGGGCGGGAGGTTCAATGAGCAGTTCTTC. This translates into CASSLGGGRFNEQFF.

In this sample, this clonotype turned up many times. The V and J genes are TRBV5-1 and TRBJ2-1; 9 nucleotides agree with TRBD1. Germline CDR1 SGHRS, CDR2 YFSETQ. The CDR3 covers 16 residues. Trimming at V came to 1 base and at J to 6 bases, leaving 8 bases not matched to a gene. The CDR3 spells CASSLLRQGVINEQFF. CDR3 DNA: TGCGCCAGCAGCTTGTTAAGACAGGGGGTGATCAATGAGCAGTTCTTC. Based on the CDR3 plus reference TRBV5-1 and TRBJ2-1, the full variable domain is KAGVTQTPRYLIKTRGQQVTLSCSPISGHRSVSWYQQTPGQGLQFLFEYFSETQRNKGNFPGRFSGRQFSNSRSEMNVSTLELGDSALYLCASSLLRQGVINEQFFGPGTRLTVL.

In this sample, this clonotype turned up many times. J is TRBJ1-5 and V is TRBV6-1; D unclear. V shed 1 base and J shed 0 bases, with 10 bases lying between them. Per the germline V gene, CDR1 is MNHNS and CDR2 is SASEGT. The CDR3 is 16 residues long. In nucleotides, the CDR3 is TGTGCCAGCAGTGAAGAGTCCCCCTATAGCAATCAGCCCCAGCATTTT. Amino acid sequence: CASSEESPYSNQPQHF.

There are a few counts of this clonotype. The genes are TRBV10-3 and TRBJ1-5; a weak D match, TRBD1 (6 bases). The V and J ends lost 5 bases and 1 base respectively, with 9 bases between them. Germline CDR1 is ENHRY and CDR2 is SYGVKD. This CDR3 spans 14 amino acids. CDR3 nucleotide sequence: TGTGCCATCAGTCGAGGGGGGAGCAATCAGCCCCAGCATTTT. It codes for CAISRGGSNQPQHF.

This clonotype was detected many times. The chain is built from TRBV10-3 and TRBJ1-4; D gene uncertain. Trimming stripped 0 bases from V and 6 bases from J, with 11 bases between. The CDR3 extends over 15 amino acids. CDR1 ENHRY and CDR2 SYGVKD come from the germline V gene. CDR3 nucleotides: TGTGCCATCAGTGAGTCCTTTCCAGGTGATGAAAAACTGTTTTTT. Residues: CAISESFPGDEKLFF.

This clonotype appeared many times. The chain employs TRBV5-1 and TRBJ2-6; D gene unclear. The V end lost 7 bases, the J end lost 1 base, and 12 bases lay between the germline ends. Germline CDR1 and CDR2: SGHRS and YFSETQ. The CDR3 is 15 residues long. The CDR3 DNA reads as TGCGCCAGCTCCTCAGACCCTTCTGGGGCCAACGTCCTGACTTTC. It yields the protein CASSSDPSGANVLTF.

Many counts were recorded for this clonotype. The J gene is TRBJ2-3, the V gene TRBV7-9, with a possible D match to TRBD1 (6 bases). This CDR3 is 16 amino acids long. Germline assignment: CDR1 SEHNR and CDR2 FQNEAQ (reference sequence). Trimming pared 2 bases from V and 1 base from J, leaving 13 bases between. The CDR3 loop reads CASSLRGTRGTDTQYF. CDR3 nucleotide sequence: TGTGCCAGCAGCTTAAGGGGGACGCGGGGCACAGATACGCAGTATTTT.

This clonotype came up many times. The rearrangement uses TRBV7-8 and TRBJ1-1; 8 bases are shared with TRBD1. This CDR3 spans 16 amino acids. Germline loops: CDR1 SGHVS, CDR2 FQNEAQ. With V trimmed by 3 bases and J by 1 base, 7 bases remained unmatched. CDR3 DNA: TGTGCCAGCAGCTTGGGGTTCAGGGGGCGGAACACTGAAGCTTTCTTT. This translates into CASSLGFRGRNTEAFF.

Ten or more counts support this clonotype. The chain joins TRBV12-3 or TRBV12-4 to TRBJ2-1; the D gene is possibly TRBD2 (6 bases). Trimming took off 3 bases at V and 6 bases at J, with 15 bases between the two ends. The CDR3 has 15 residues. The CDR3 DNA reads as TGTGCCAGCAGTTTTACCGGGGCGCGGGGCAATGAGCAGTTCTTC. Translation: CASSFTGARGNEQFF.

The chain couples TRBV29-1 to TRBJ2-2; D possibly corresponds to TRBD2 (5 bases). Germline loops: CDR1 SQVTM, CDR2 ANQGSEA. V gave up 6 bases and J gave up 2 bases, with 13 bases separating them. The CDR3 runs 14 residues. The CDR3 sequence: CSVEGWKNTGELFF. The CDR3 coding sequence is TGCAGCGTCGAGGGCTGGAAAAACACCGGGGAGCTGTTTTTT.

This clonotype occurred many times. The chain uses TRBV6-5 and TRBJ1-3; no firm D call. Trimming pared 8 bases from V and 0 bases from J, leaving 17 bases between. This CDR3 spans 16 amino acids. Germline V lookup: CDR1 MNHEY, CDR2 SVGAGI. CDR3 bases: TGTGCCAGCCAAACCAGTGGAATTAGCTCTGGAAACACCATATATTTT. This gives the protein CASQTSGISSGNTIYF.

As to this clonotype: This may stem from a read error, because a much larger clone lies one nucleotide away. The rearrangement links TRBV7-8 to TRBJ2-1; D call uncertain. This CDR3 comprises 16 residues. The germline gives CDR1 SGHVS, CDR2 FQNEAQ. CDR3 region: CASSSAMHEPYNGQFF. The CDR3 DNA reads TGTGCCAGCAGCTCAGCCATGCACGAACCATACAATGGGCAGTTCTTC.

This clonotype was seen at least ten times. The chain uses TRBV20-1 and TRBJ1-1, with D perhaps TRBD1 (5 bases). Germline CDR1 DFQATT, CDR2 SNEGSKA (reference sequence). The CDR3 spans 14 residues. V was pared by 3 bases and J by 0 bases, with 11 bases between. CDR3 region: CSARGLLVNTEAFF. The CDR3 DNA is TGCAGTGCTAGGGGGCTTTTGGTGAACACTGAAGCTTTCTTT.

In this sample, this clonotype turned up many times. The chain recombines TRBV4-1 with TRBJ2-7, with D unresolved. V was cut by 5 bases and J by 3 bases, with 8 bases left in between. CDR1 is MGHRA, CDR2 YSYEKL, per germline. The CDR3 is made up of 12 amino acids. The CDR3 loop is CASSTTFYEQYF. As DNA, the CDR3 is TGCGCCAGCAGCACGACGTTCTACGAGCAGTACTTC.

There are a few counts of this clonotype. A single base separates this from a much larger clone, so it may be a read error. The CDR3 sequence is CASSPLAANVLTF. In DNA form, the CDR3 reads TGTGCCAGCAGCCCATTAGCGGCCAACGTCCTGACTTTC. The V and J genes are TRBV12-3 or TRBV12-4 and TRBJ2-6; no clear D. Trimming pared 6 bases from V and 6 bases from J, leaving 9 bases between. This CDR3 comprises 13 residues.

This clonotype has at least ten counts. The chain employs TRBV4-1 and TRBJ2-1, with 13 bases fitting TRBD2. The V segment lost 3 bases and the J segment 6 bases; nucleotides outside the gene matches: 8. The CDR3 contains 17 residues. CDR1 and CDR2 (germline): MGHRA, YSYEKL. CDR3 region: CASSQGLAGRVGNEQFF. In DNA, the CDR3 is TGCGCCAGCAGCCAGGGACTAGCGGGAAGGGTCGGCAATGAGCAGTTCTTC.